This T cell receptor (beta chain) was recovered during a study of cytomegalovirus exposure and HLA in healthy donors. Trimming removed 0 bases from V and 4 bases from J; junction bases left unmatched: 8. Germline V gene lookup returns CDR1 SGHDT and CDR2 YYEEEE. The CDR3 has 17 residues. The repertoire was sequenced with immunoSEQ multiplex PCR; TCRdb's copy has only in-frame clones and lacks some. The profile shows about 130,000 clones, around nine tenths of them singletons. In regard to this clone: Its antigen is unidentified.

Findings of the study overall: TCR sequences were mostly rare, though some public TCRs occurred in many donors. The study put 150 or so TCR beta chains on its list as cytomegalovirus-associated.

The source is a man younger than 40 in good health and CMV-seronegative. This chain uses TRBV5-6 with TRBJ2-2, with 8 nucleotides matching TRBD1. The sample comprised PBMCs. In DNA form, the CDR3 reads TGTGCCAGCAGCTTGGCCCCGGGACAGGATACCACCGGGGAGCTGTTTTTT. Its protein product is CASSLAPGQDTTGELFF.